This T cell receptor (beta chain) comes out of a study of shared clonotypes between healthy human individuals. Every subset's genomic DNA went evenly onto several immunoSEQ plates. Profiled with immunoSEQ multiplex PCR; TCRdb holds only in-frame clones, not every one. Among about 2.4 million clones, 90% to 95% were seen once, and the ten largest hold 0.36%. Study findings and constraints: In a few donors, around 5.5% of naive CD4 clonotypes appeared in common.

Turning to this clone: Its antigen is currently unknown.

The donors were all Caucasian adults (living in Nashville, Tennessee). CD4+ cells yielded CD45RA+ naive and CD45RA-negative memory subsets. The receptor comes from a man in his late teens or twenties in good health. Some clones in this sample may be carry-over from other donors' samples. Sequenced: naive CD4+ T cells from PBMCs. This sample's subset: CD45RA+ positively selected.

The CDR3 DNA sequence: TGTGCCAGCAGCTCCCTGGGGAGTAGCGATGAGCAGTTCTTC. This encodes CASSSLGSSDEQFF. The chain links TRBV7-9 to TRBJ2-1; D may be TRBD2 (5 bases). This CDR3 contains 14 residues. V was cut by 4 bases and J by 8 bases, with 15 bases left in between. The germline V gene encodes CDR1 SEHNR and CDR2 FQNEAQ (reference sequence).